A selection of T cell receptor beta chains follows, all from one sample in a study of cytomegalovirus exposure and HLA in healthy donors. The repertoire was sequenced with immunoSEQ multiplex PCR; TCRdb's copy has only in-frame clones and lacks some. The data contain just over 150,000 clones, approximately 86% of them singletons. The sample consisted of PBMCs. These receptors were obtained from a woman aged 45-59 years in good health and CMV-seropositive. Each CDR3 is given with its conserved first and last residue. The D gene is left open where the match is weak. Size tells how often a clone was seen (once, few, many) or the class of an expanded clone, and some rows leave it out.

j_call,clone_size,d_call,v_call,cdr3_aa,cdr3_nt
TRBJ1-2,-,-,TRBV7-2,CASSLTRRPGNHGYTF,TGTGCCAGCAGCTTAACCCGTAGGCCAGGGAACCATGGCTACACCTTC
TRBJ1-1,-,-,TRBV10-1,CASSESGRGTEAFF,TGCGCCAGCAGTGAGTCAGGGCGAGGGACTGAAGCTTTCTTT
TRBJ2-7,-,TRBD1,TRBV6-1,CASSFPTGVEQYF,TGTGCCAGCAGTTTCCCGACAGGGGTCGAGCAGTACTTC
TRBJ1-1,-,-,TRBV10-3,CAIGGQGRENTEAFF,TGTGCCATCGGGGGGCAGGGGAGGGAGAACACTGAAGCTTTCTTT
TRBJ2-7,-,TRBD1,TRBV27,CASSFYTGQVYEQYF,TGTGCCAGCAGTTTCTACACGGGACAGGTCTACGAGCAGTACTTC
TRBJ2-3,few,-,TRBV9,CASSVGVKAPDTQYF,TGTGCCAGCAGCGTGGGCGTGAAAGCCCCAGATACGCAGTATTTT
TRBJ1-2,-,-,TRBV9,CASSADSHLSGYTF,TGTGCCAGCAGCGCGGACAGCCACCTATCTGGCTACACCTTC
TRBJ2-1,-,TRBD1,TRBV12-5,CASGLFTGVTNNEQFF,TGTGCTAGTGGTTTGTTTACAGGGGTTACTAACAATGAGCAGTTCTTC
TRBJ2-1,-,-,TRBV20-1,CSAMVGWTRFF,TGCAGTGCTATGGTCGGGTGGACACGGTTCTTC
TRBJ2-1,-,TRBD2,TRBV2,CASSPGLAYNEQFF,TGTGCCAGCAGTCCGGGACTAGCCTACAATGAGCAGTTCTTC
TRBJ2-1,-,TRBD1,TRBV7-9,CASSPGQGAYHEQFF,TGTGCCAGCAGCCCAGGACAGGGGGCCTACCATGAGCAGTTCTTC
TRBJ1-4,-,-,TRBV4-3,CASSQDLGSSEKLFF,TGCGCCAGCAGCCAAGATCTCGGGTCCTCCGAAAAACTGTTTTTT
TRBJ1-2,-,-,TRBV5-8,CASSLTENYGYTF,TGTGCCAGCAGCTTGACTGAGAACTATGGCTACACCTTC
TRBJ2-7,-,TRBD1,TRBV5-1,CASRKGQSYEQYF,TGCGCCAGCAGAAAGGGACAGTCCTACGAGCAGTACTTC
TRBJ2-7,-,TRBD1,TRBV7-6,CASSLGQGDYEQYF,TGTGCCAGCAGCTTAGGACAGGGGGACTACGAGCAGTACTTC
TRBJ2-5,-,TRBD2,TRBV29-1,CSVEDLTGGETQYF,TGCAGCGTTGAAGATCTAACGGGAGGGGAGACCCAGTACTTC
TRBJ1-1,-,-,TRBV6-5,CASSNSGSHTEAFF,TGTGCCAGCAGTAATTCAGGGTCCCACACTGAAGCTTTCTTT
TRBJ2-2,-,TRBD1,TRBV12-5,CASGLVLDRTNTGELFF,TGTGCTAGTGGTTTGGTCCTGGACAGGACGAACACCGGGGAGCTGTTTTTT
TRBJ2-3,-,TRBD2,TRBV19,CASTGGGFSTDTQYF,TGTGCCAGTACGGGAGGCGGTTTTAGCACAGATACGCAGTATTTT
TRBJ2-7,-,-,TRBV19,CASSSDSNYEQYF,TGTGCCAGTAGTTCTGACTCCAACTACGAGCAGTACTTC
TRBJ2-3,once,-,TRBV7-2,CASSLGSQGSFRDTQYF,TGTGCCAGCAGCTTGGGGTCACAGGGCTCCTTCCGAGATACGCAGTATTTT
TRBJ1-1,-,-,TRBV2,CASTWEGGDTEAFF,TGTGCCAGCACGTGGGAGGGAGGGGACACTGAAGCTTTCTTT
TRBJ2-3,-,TRBD1,TRBV11-2,CASSLGWAGGTDTQYF,TGTGCCAGCAGCTTAGGGTGGGCAGGGGGTACAGATACGCAGTATTTT
TRBJ2-6,few,TRBD1,TRBV27,CASSPRGTLSGANVLTF,TGTGCCAGCAGCCCCAGGGGGACACTATCTGGGGCCAACGTCCTGACTTTC
TRBJ1-2,-,TRBD1,TRBV2,CASINFQGGADGYTF,TGTGCCAGCATCAATTTCCAGGGGGGCGCGGATGGCTACACCTTC
TRBJ1-4,once,-,TRBV30,CAWSSGQLGEKLFF,TGTGCCTGGAGTTCTGGACAGCTGGGTGAAAAACTGTTTTTT
TRBJ1-6,-,TRBD1,TRBV6-4,CASSGPGQANSPLHF,TGTGCCAGCAGTGGGCCAGGACAGGCCAATTCACCCCTCCACTTT
TRBJ1-5,-,-,TRBV28,CASSFGGDNQPQHF,TGTGCCAGCAGTTTCGGGGGTGACAATCAGCCCCAGCATTTT
TRBJ2-7,-,-,TRBV7-2,CASSSHSNSYEQYF,TGTGCCAGCAGCTCCCACTCTAACTCCTACGAGCAGTACTTC
TRBJ2-3,-,TRBD1,TRBV7-6,CASSPGTGGRGYF,TGTGCCAGCAGTCCCGGGACAGGGGGCAGAGGGTATTTT
TRBJ1-5,-,-,TRBV5-3,CARSPDRSHQPQHF,TGTGCCAGAAGCCCAGACAGATCTCATCAGCCCCAGCATTTT
TRBJ2-3,-,-,TRBV9,CASSVGTLTDTQYF,TGTGCCAGCAGCGTAGGGACACTGACAGATACGCAGTATTTT
TRBJ1-2,-,TRBD1,TRBV5-1,CASSLDPKGQGSSGYTF,TGCGCCAGCAGCTTGGACCCTAAAGGACAGGGCTCTTCGGGCTACACCTTC
TRBJ2-2,-,-,TRBV5-1,CASSPTENTGELFF,TGCGCCAGCAGCCCGACAGAGAACACCGGGGAGCTGTTTTTT
TRBJ2-3,-,-,TRBV19,CASSAGTSTDTQYF,TGTGCCAGTAGTGCAGGGACTAGCACAGATACGCAGTATTTT
TRBJ1-5,-,TRBD1,TRBV6-1,CASSGGTGVSNQPQHF,TGTGCCAGCAGTGGAGGAACAGGGGTAAGCAATCAGCCCCAGCATTTT
TRBJ2-7,-,TRBD2,TRBV11-2,CASSLDGGDPYEQYF,TGTGCCAGCAGCTTAGATGGGGGGGATCCCTACGAGCAGTACTTC
TRBJ2-7,-,TRBD1,TRBV5-6,CASSAVDRALYEQYF,TGTGCCAGCAGCGCTGTAGACAGGGCCCTCTACGAGCAGTACTTC
TRBJ2-7,-,-,TRBV7-6,CASSLELDGRNEQYF,TGTGCCAGCAGCTTGGAATTGGACGGGAGAAACGAGCAGTACTTC
TRBJ2-7,-,TRBD2,TRBV7-2,CASSLVGTSGFHEQYF,TGTGCCAGCAGCTTAGTGGGGACTAGCGGCTTTCACGAGCAGTACTTC
TRBJ2-7,-,-,TRBV6-1,CASSEVGRAPEQYF,TGTGCCAGCAGTGAAGTGGGCAGGGCCCCAGAGCAGTACTTC
TRBJ2-7,-,-,TRBV30,CAWSEDTLEQYF,TGTGCCTGGAGCGAGGACACCCTCGAGCAGTACTTC
TRBJ2-1,-,-,TRBV6-5,CASSYSDSYNEQFF,TGTGCCAGCAGTTACTCGGACAGCTACAATGAGCAGTTCTTC
TRBJ2-1,-,TRBD1,TRBV7-2,CASRSRDSNEQFF,TGTGCCAGCAGAAGCCGGGACAGCAATGAGCAGTTCTTC
TRBJ2-3,-,-,TRBV1,CTSSQEAPDPKGDTQYF,TGCACCAGCAGCCAAGAGGCCCCGGACCCCAAGGGGGATACGCAGTATTTT
TRBJ1-2,-,-,TRBV5-1,CASSLDSWGLGYGYTF,TGCGCCAGCAGCTTGGATTCATGGGGGCTCGGCTATGGCTACACCTTC
TRBJ2-7,-,TRBD1,TRBV27,CASSLGGQGAREQYF,TGTGCCAGCAGTTTAGGAGGCCAGGGGGCGCGGGAGCAGTACTTC
TRBJ1-1,-,-,TRBV7-9,CASSPRGGHGGTEAFF,TGTGCCAGCAGCCCGCGGGGGGGGCATGGGGGCACTGAAGCTTTCTTT
TRBJ2-1,-,-,TRBV2,CASSVQDSYTYNEQFF,TGTGCCAGCAGTGTCCAGGACAGCTACACTTACAATGAGCAGTTCTTC
TRBJ2-5,-,-,TRBV13,CASRLGQYQETQYF,TGTGCCAGCAGACTTGGACAGTACCAAGAGACCCAGTACTTC
TRBJ2-7,-,TRBD2,TRBV10-3,CAISPRLAGASYEQYF,TGTGCCATCAGTCCCCGACTAGCGGGGGCTTCCTACGAGCAGTACTTC
TRBJ1-1,-,-,TRBV6-6,CASSYGALNTEAFF,TGTGCCAGCAGTTACGGGGCGTTGAACACTGAAGCTTTCTTT
TRBJ2-1,-,-,TRBV20-1,CSARGQREQFF,TGCAGTGCTAGGGGCCAGCGGGAGCAGTTCTTC
TRBJ1-5,-,-,TRBV4-3,CASSQDLNSNQPQHF,TGCGCCAGCAGCCAAGATCTTAATAGCAATCAGCCCCAGCATTTT
TRBJ2-1,few,TRBD2,TRBV7-9,CASSLAGGGREFF,TGTGCCAGCAGCTTAGCCGGCGGGGGGAGGGAGTTCTTC
TRBJ2-7,-,TRBD1,TRBV6-6,CASSHGQGNYEQYF,TGTGCCAGCAGCCACGGACAGGGAAACTACGAGCAGTACTTC
TRBJ2-3,-,-,TRBV11-2,CASSLQLSQYF,TGTGCCAGCAGCCTCCAGTTGTCGCAGTATTTT
TRBJ2-1,-,TRBD2,TRBV5-4,CASSLGLAGRDEQFF,TGTGCCAGCAGCTTGGGACTAGCGGGTAGGGATGAGCAGTTCTTC